This record looks at one T cell receptor (beta chain) sequence and its context. These data come from a study of shared clonotypes between healthy human individuals. Study at large: Participating donors consisted of a couple of women and a few men aged 18 to 49.

Profiling relied on immunoSEQ multiplex PCR, and the TCRdb table lists in-frame clones only, not all of them. The sample has about 600,000 clones, roughly 98% seen once. Germline V gene data show CDR1 as SGHNT and CDR2 as YENEEA. Losses at the gene ends were 8 bases for V and 9 bases for J; bases not matched to a gene: 9. This CDR3 has 14 residues. Terminally differentiated effector memory CD45RA+ cells were excluded from the naive CD8 cells, which were CD45RO-negative and positively selected for CCR7. The material sequenced was naive CD8+ T cells sorted from blood. The chain joins TRBV11-3 to TRBJ2-1, with 11 bases aligning to TRBD1. The clonotype comes from a man aged 30 to 45 in good health. This CDR3 is CASSGTGGRGEQFF. The CDR3 region has the DNA TGTGCCAGCTCCGGGACAGGGGGTAGAGGTGAGCAGTTCTTC.